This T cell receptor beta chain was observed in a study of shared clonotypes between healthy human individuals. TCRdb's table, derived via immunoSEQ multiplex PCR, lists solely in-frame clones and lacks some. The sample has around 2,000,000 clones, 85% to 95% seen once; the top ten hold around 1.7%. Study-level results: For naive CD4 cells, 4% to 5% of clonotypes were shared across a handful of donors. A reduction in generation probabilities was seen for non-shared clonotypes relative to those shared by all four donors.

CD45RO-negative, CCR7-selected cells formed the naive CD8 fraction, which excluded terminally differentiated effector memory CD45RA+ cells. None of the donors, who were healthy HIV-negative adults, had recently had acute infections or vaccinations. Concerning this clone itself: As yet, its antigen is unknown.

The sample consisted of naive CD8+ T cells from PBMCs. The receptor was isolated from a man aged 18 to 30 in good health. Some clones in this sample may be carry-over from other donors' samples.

Written as DNA, the CDR3 is TGTGCCAGCAGCGCGAAACCAGGGAGGAACTATGGCTACACCTTC. Translated, it gives CASSAKPGRNYGYTF. The V and J genes are TRBV9 and TRBJ1-2; D is possibly TRBD1 (5 bases). CDR3 length: 15 residues. The ends were cut back, 3 bases at V and 2 bases at J, with 14 bases in the middle. From germline, CDR1 is SGDLS and CDR2 YYNGEE. The variable domain in full, completed from reference TRBV9 and TRBJ1-2, reads DSGVTQTPKHLITATGQRVTLRCSPRSGDLSVYWYQQSLDQGLQFLIQYYNGEERAKGNILERFSAQQFPDLHSELNLSSLELGDSALYFCASSAKPGRNYGYTFGSGTRLTVV.